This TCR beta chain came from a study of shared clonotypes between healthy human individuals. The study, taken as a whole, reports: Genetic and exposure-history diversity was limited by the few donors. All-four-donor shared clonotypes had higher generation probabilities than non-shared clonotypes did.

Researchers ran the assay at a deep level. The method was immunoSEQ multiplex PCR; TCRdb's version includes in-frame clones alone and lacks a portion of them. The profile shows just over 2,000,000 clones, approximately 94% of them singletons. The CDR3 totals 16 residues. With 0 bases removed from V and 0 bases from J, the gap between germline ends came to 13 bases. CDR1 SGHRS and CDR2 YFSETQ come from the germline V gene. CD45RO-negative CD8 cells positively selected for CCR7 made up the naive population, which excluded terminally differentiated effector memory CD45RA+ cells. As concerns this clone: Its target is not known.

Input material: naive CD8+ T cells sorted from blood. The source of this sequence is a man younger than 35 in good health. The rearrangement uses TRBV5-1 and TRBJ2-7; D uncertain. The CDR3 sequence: CASSLAPGDRSYEQYF. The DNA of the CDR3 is TGCGCCAGCAGCTTGGCCCCAGGAGACCGCTCCTACGAGCAGTACTTC.